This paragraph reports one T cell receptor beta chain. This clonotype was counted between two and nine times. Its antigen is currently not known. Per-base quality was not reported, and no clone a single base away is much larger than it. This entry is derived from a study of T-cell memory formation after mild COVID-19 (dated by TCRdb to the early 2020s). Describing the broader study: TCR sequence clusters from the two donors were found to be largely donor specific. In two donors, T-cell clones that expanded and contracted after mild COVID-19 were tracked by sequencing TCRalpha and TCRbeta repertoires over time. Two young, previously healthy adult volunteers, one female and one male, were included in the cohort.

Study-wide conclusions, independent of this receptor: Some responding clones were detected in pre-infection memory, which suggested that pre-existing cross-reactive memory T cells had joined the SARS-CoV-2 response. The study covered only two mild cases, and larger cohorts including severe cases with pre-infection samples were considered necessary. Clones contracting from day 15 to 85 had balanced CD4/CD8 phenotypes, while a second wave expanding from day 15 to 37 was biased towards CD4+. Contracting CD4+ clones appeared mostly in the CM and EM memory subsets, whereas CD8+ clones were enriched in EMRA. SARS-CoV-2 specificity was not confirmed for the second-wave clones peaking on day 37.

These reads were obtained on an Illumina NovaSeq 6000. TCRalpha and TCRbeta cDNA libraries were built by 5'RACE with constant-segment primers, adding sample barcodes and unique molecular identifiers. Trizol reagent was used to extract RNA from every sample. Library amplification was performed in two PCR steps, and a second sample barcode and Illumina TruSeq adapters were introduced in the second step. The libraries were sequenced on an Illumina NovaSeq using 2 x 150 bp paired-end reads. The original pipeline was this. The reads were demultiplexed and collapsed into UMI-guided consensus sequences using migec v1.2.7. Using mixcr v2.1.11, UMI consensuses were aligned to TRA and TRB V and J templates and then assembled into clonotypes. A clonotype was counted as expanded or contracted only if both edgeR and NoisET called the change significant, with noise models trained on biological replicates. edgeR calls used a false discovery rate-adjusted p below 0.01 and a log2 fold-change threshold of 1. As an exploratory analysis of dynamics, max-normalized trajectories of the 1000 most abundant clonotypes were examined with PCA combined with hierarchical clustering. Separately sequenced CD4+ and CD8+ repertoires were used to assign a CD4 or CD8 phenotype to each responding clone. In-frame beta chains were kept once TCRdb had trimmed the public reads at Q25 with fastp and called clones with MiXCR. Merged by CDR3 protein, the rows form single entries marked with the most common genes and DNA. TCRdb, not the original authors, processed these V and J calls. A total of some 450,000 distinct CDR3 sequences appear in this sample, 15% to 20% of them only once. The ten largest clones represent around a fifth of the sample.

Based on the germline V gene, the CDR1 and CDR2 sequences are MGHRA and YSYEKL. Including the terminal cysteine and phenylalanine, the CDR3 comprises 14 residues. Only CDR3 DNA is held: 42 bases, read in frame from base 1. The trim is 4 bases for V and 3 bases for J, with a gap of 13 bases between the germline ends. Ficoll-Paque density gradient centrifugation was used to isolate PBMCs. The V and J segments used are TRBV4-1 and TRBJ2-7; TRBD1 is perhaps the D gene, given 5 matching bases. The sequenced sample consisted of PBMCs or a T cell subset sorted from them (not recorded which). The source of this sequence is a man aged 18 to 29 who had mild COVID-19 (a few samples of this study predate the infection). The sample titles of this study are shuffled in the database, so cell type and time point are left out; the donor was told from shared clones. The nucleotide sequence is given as TGCGCCAGCAGCCCGTGGGTTACAGGCTACGAGCAGTACTTC. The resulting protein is CASSPWVTGYEQYF.